This T cell receptor beta chain was recorded in a study of graft-versus-host responses after intestinal transplantation. At the level of the study: Transplant recipients had multivisceral, liver-intestinal, or isolated intestinal grafts.

J was trimmed by 7 bases and V by 6 bases; bases with no gene match: 11. The CDR3 is 15 residues long. Germline CDR1 is LNHDA and CDR2 is SQIVND (reference sequence). Concerning this clone itself: Its antigen is not known.

The method was immunoSEQ multiplex PCR; TCRdb's version includes in-frame clones alone and lacks a portion of them. This repertoire shows roughly 25,000 clones, approximately 96% found once; its top ten account for less than 0.85%. Study-wide findings and caveats: Recipient marrow held GvH clones, some first seen in ileum or blood.

This chain links TRBV19 with TRBJ1-5; 8 bases line up with TRBD1. This receptor was taken from a human patient who received an intestinal transplant, so some T cells may come from the graft donor. This sample comprised PBMCs, obtained nearly 31 days after intestinal transplant. CDR3 loop: CASSATDRVRQPQHF. Here the CDR3 DNA reads TGTGCCAGTAGCGCGACGGACAGGGTAAGACAGCCCCAGCATTTT.